The 3 T cell receptor beta chains reported below all come from one sample, sequenced in a study of T cell repertoires in cytomegalovirus infection. Their specific antigens are unknown. Each CDR3 protein gets one entry after TCRdb re-called the reads with MiXCR. The profile shows a few hundred thousand distinct CDR3 sequences, about 40% of them singletons. The sequences come from cultured PBMCs, collected from culture after CMV antigen stimulation. The receptors originated from a human donor in good health (CMV status not recorded). Some clones in this sample may be carry-over from other donors' samples.

V and J are TRBV20-1 and TRBJ2-5; D is unresolved. The CDR3 totals 11 residues. From germline, CDR1 is DFQATT and CDR2 SNEGSKA (reference sequence). V lost 1 base to trimming and J lost 5 bases, with 5 bases between them. CDR3 DNA: TGCAGTGCTAGAGTGGCGGAGACCCAGTACTTC. Amino acids: CSARVAETQYF.

This clonotype has a count of ten or more. J is TRBJ1-2 and V is TRBV12-3 or TRBV12-4; no clear D. V dropped 3 bases and J dropped 7 bases, with 9 bases sitting between them. The CDR3 has 12 amino acids. In nucleotides, the CDR3 is TGTGCCAGCAGTTTTAGGCCCGGTGGCTACACCTTC. Translated, it gives CASSFRPGGYTF.

The chain has TRBV7-6 and TRBJ1-1, with D possibly matching TRBD1 (5 bases). The CDR3 length is 16 residues. CDR1 and CDR2 (germline): SGHVS, FNYEAQ. The ends were cut back, 0 bases at V and 3 bases at J, with 14 bases in the middle. CDR3 DNA: TGTGCCAGCAGCTTAGCTAGGGGAGGGCGCGACACTGAAGCTTTCTTT. Translated, it gives CASSLARGGRDTEAFF. The full variable domain, completed using reference TRBV7-6 and TRBJ1-1, is GAGVSQSPRYKVTKRGQDVALRCDPISGHVSLYWYRQALGQGPEFLTYFNYEAQQDKSGLPNDRFSAERPEGSISTLTIQRTEQRDSAMYRCASSLARGGRDTEAFFGQGTRLTVV.